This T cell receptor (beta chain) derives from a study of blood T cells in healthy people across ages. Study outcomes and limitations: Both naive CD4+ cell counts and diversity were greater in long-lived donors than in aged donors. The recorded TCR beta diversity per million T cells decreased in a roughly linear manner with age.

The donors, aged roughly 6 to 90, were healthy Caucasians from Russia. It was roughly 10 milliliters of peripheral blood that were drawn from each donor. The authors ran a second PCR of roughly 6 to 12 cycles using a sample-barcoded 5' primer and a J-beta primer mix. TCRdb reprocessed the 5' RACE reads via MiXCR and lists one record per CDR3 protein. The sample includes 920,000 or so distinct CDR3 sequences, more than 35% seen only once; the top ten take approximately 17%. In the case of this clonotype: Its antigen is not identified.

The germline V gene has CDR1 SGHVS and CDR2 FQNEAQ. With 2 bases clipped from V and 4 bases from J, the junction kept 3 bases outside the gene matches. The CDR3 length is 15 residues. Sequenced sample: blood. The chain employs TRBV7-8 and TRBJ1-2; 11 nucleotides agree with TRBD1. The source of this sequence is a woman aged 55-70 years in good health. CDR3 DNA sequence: TGTGCCAGCAGCTTAACCGGGACAGGGGGCTATGGCTACACCTTC. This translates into CASSLTGTGGYGYTF.